In its sample, the clone carrying this T cell receptor (beta chain) was seen many times. Its antigen is not known. This CDR3 comprises 13 residues. The ends were cut back, 0 bases at V and 4 bases at J, with 9 bases in the middle. Germline V gene lookup returns CDR1 GTSNPN and CDR2 SVGIG (reference sequence). These data are taken from a study of early T cells in non-severe SARS-CoV-2 infection. The overall study: Chains were not paired, and sequencing was done on bulk RNA from unsorted whole blood. The study, taken as a whole, reports: Lookups in VDJdb leaned toward anti-spike CD8 responses and missed private and CD4 specificities.

Attachment of unique molecular identifiers to individual cDNA molecules was performed. TCRdb processed the 5' RACE reads anew with MiXCR; each CDR3 protein has one entry. The sample shows 60,000 to 65,000 distinct CDR3 sequences, approximately 13% of them seen only once. The sample comprised whole blood. The chain carries TRBV30 and TRBJ1-1; perhaps TRBD1 as D (5 bases). The receptor was derived from an adult who was a healthcare worker with PCR-confirmed SARS-CoV-2 infection or an uninfected control (not recorded which). CDR3 nucleotide sequence: TGTGCCTGGAGTGTAGGAACAGGCACTGAAGCTTTCTTT. Residues: CAWSVGTGTEAFF. Full variable domain (outside the CDR3, taken from reference TRBV30 and TRBJ1-1): SQTIHQWPATLVQPVGSPLSLECTVEGTSNPNLYWYRQAAGRGLQLLFYSVGIGQISSEVPQNLSASRPQDRQFILSSKKLLLSDSGFYLCAWSVGTGTEAFFGQGTRLTVV.